This T cell receptor (beta chain) was sequenced for a study of Ad26.COV2.S vaccination and SARS-CoV-2 variants (dated by TCRdb to about 2021). Background on the whole study: Donors in the vaccine arm were drawn from COV1001, a multicentre, randomized, double-blind, placebo-controlled phase I-IIa trial testing Ad26.COV2.S in healthy adults. TCRbeta repertoire sequencing served as the tool for gauging how specific and how broad the SARS-CoV-2-reactive T cell receptors were following Ad26.COV2.S vaccination. Participants in the trial were split at random into five groups of five each, receiving low-dose or high-dose Ad26.COV2.S once or twice, or else placebo on both occasions. Investigators remained blinded to trial group allocation during experiments and outcome assessment. A total of some 30 samples were included in the TCR-sequenced set, comprising around 20 Ad26.COV2.S vaccine recipients, 5 placebo recipients and 8 SARS-CoV-2 convalescent individuals. Ad26.COV2.S was administered intramuscularly at 5 x 10^10 or 1 x 10^11 viral particles, either as a single shot or as two shots given 56 days apart. General conclusions and limits of the study: The authors noted that the TCR breadth and depth analyses may have underestimated total T cell responses. Higher spike-specific TCR breadth was observed in Ad26.COV2.S recipients than in placebo recipients (P = 0.0014). The study lacked the statistical power to compare responses across vaccine doses or regimens. After vaccination, substantial breadth of spike-specific CD8+ and CD4+ T cell responses was reported. Non-spike TCR breadth was comparable between vaccine and placebo recipients, consistent with the vaccine containing only spike.

At the junction V is shortened by 3 bases and J by 0 bases; bases outside the gene matches: 11. From the cysteine through the phenylalanine, the CDR3 covers 19 amino acids. Only the CDR3 region is kept as DNA, spanning 57 bases read in frame from base 1. The germline V gene (reference sequence) provides CDR1 LNHDA and CDR2 SQIVND. What this sample's treatment or condition label stands for: about 20 received Ad26.COV2.S at low or high dose, single or two shots; about 5 received placebo; per-sample allocation not given. For vaccine and placebo recipients, repertoires were sequenced using samples collected on day 63 after the first injection. Between 29 July and 7 August 2020, Cohort 1b enrolled about 27 adults aged 18-55 years at one site in Boston, USA. Ad26.COV2.S was a replication-incompetent adenovirus type 26 vector expressing a prefusion-stabilized SARS-CoV-2 spike protein from the original Wuhan strain.

TCRbeta CDR3 regions were sequenced with the immunoSEQ Assay. After extraction, genomic DNA underwent amplification by bias-controlled multiplex PCR, followed by high-throughput sequencing. Processing in the source paper ran as follows. To quantify the absolute abundance of every unique TCRbeta CDR3 region, sequences were collapsed and filtered. Usable DNA was measured by amplifying reference genes present in all nucleated cells, and TCRbeta template counts were normalized to that usable DNA to estimate T cell fraction. Repertoire TCRs were annotated as SARS-CoV-2-specific when V gene, CDR3 amino acid sequence and J gene were exactly matched to a known reactive TCR set. The reference SARS-CoV-2 TCR set was derived from MIRA and filtered for enrichment in COVID-19-positive ImmuneCODE repertoires, a step that removed public or cross-reactive TCRs. Using the MIRA antigens, annotated TCRs were further analysed by specific ORF or by position within an ORF. Breadth was defined as the number of annotated unique rearrangements divided by the total number of unique productive rearrangements, and depth was defined as the summed frequency of the annotated unique rearrangements. Two-sided Wilcoxon rank-sum tests were applied when comparing TCR breadth between groups. TCRdb's version of the immuneACCESS table is confined to in-frame rearrangements and falls short of the full clone set. An unresolved V gene accounts for under half of the shortfall where checked; the remainder is of unknown origin. The V and J calls and the clone size are those of that table, but D and trimming were determined from the DNA. Here the sample has hundreds of thousands of clones; about 90% occur a single time. The ten most abundant clones make up less than 2% of the sample.

Note on this clone: The clone's antigen remains unknown. No much larger clonotype is one base removed from it; base qualities were not supplied.

Recombination joined TRBV19 with TRBJ2-3; TRBD2 agrees with 11 junctional bases. This TCR was sampled from a person aged 18-60 years who received the Ad26.COV2.S COVID-19 vaccine or a placebo. Specimen: peripheral blood, collected in a trial of Ad26.COV2.S vaccine versus placebo. In nucleotides, the sequence is TGTGCCAGTAGTATGATCCTAACTAGCGGGGGCTCTAGCACAGATACGCAGTATTTT. It codes for CASSMILTSGGSSTDTQYF.